This T cell receptor beta chain was captured in a study of cytomegalovirus exposure and HLA in healthy donors. Whole-study context: Per a later analysis, the approximately 620 first-cohort and over 90 validation repertoires shared one platform. Findings and limits, study-wide: The study designated 160 or so TCR beta chains cytomegalovirus-associated. CMV antigen specificity was confirmed in vitro for three CMV-associated chains. According to reports, the classifier identified cytomegalovirus status with high specificity and sensitivity.

The CDR3 length is 14 residues. The germline gives CDR1 SGHDT, CDR2 YYEEEE. Trimming removed 4 bases from V and 2 bases from J, with 13 bases in between. The repertoire was sequenced with immunoSEQ multiplex PCR; TCRdb's copy has only in-frame clones and lacks some. This sample yields 120,000 or so clones, of which 88% are seen a single time; roughly 4.4% belongs to the top ten. With regard to this clone: What it binds is not known.

The J gene is TRBJ2-7, the V gene TRBV5-6; a weak D match, TRBD1 (6 bases). The sample taken for sequencing was PBMCs. The clonotype was recovered from a man between 18 and 35 years old in good health and CMV-seropositive. The chain's CDR3 is CASSRGQFPYEQYF. Here the CDR3 DNA reads TGTGCCAGCAGCCGTGGACAGTTCCCCTACGAGCAGTACTTC.